These T cell receptor beta chains were read from a single sample in a study of Ad26.COV2.S vaccination and SARS-CoV-2 variants. Only in-frame clones appear in the TCRdb table, and some are missing; sequencing was by immunoSEQ multiplex PCR. The sample consists of 200,000 to 250,000 clones, around nine tenths of them appearing once. Sequenced material: peripheral blood, taken in a trial of Ad26.COV2.S vaccine versus placebo. These TCRs come from a person between 18 and 65 years old who received the Ad26.COV2.S COVID-19 vaccine or a placebo. CDR3s include the opening cysteine and the closing phenylalanine or tryptophan. Each record gives: V gene, CDR3 protein.

TRBV5-8 | CASSHVSGDLDEQYF
TRBV7-6 | CASRLAPGSGGGYYNEQFF
TRBV19 | CASSSAWRRASSGNTIYF
TRBV29-1 | CSVGDRGSETQYF
TRBV2 | CASGQAPNTEAFF
TRBV5-4 | CASSPDPGYEQYF
TRBV3-1/TRBV3-2 | CASSLQRDRLHSGHYEQYF
TRBV28 | CASTLGGLRANYGYTF
TRBV7-8 | CASSSIGTGSDSPLHF
TRBV7-2 | CASSLAAGGYEQFF
TRBV19 | CASSPAEVNGYTF
TRBV29-1 | CSVEGGFSYEQYF
TRBV7-3 | CASSFRLDPYNEQFF
TRBV5-4 | CASSGAGGPTGTQYF
TRBV7-8 | CASSLLAGGRETQYF
TRBV5-4 | CASSLRGGTDTQYF
TRBV5-1 | CASSLIQGGEAFF
TRBV11-2 | CATPGELFF
TRBV24-1 | CATSDATGFGANVLTF
TRBV10-1 | CATSSHTGYEQYF
TRBV28 | CASSQTLGTNIQYF
TRBV7-9 | CASCLDGGSYEQYF
TRBV7-9 | CASSFDRPKPGVGGKLFF
TRBV19 | CASSYGDRDETQYF
TRBV5-1 | CASSGHGPSGASTDTQYF
TRBV5-4 | CASRSDLKEKLFF
TRBV6-5 | CASKGAGPPAEAFF
TRBV10-3 | CAIATSGKTYEQYF
TRBV19 | CASSRQEGTQETQYF
TRBV5-4 | CASSVGADTQYF
TRBV6-5 | CASSYSSNGGTTQYF
TRBV7-7 | CASSSIAGFMETQYF
TRBV4-2 | CASSQEKLAGGRYNEQFF
TRBV19 | CASSPDQGASKHF
TRBV28 | CASRERQGLNYGYTF
TRBV7-8 | CASSLGPLEKLFF